The TCR beta chain described here comes from a study of naive and memory T cell subsets. Germline-derived CDR1 and CDR2 are LNHNV and YYDKDF (reference sequence). This CDR3 is built from 16 residues. Trimming took 3 bases from V and 8 from J; bases not matched to a gene: 12. Separate alpha and beta amplification began at the second PCR step. Study-wide results and limits: Expression changes during T cell differentiation may affect RNA-based TCR counts. A few larger clonotypes appeared in naive repertoires, especially CD8, possibly memory cells re-expressing CD45RA.

Two oligonucleotides, mixed equimolar, formed the beta constant-region primer covering TRBC1 and TRBC2. Ligated cDNA was amplified by four rounds of PCR with nested alpha and beta constant-region primers and SP2. TCRdb redid the calling of the UMI-ligation and nested PCR reads with MiXCR, one entry per CDR3 protein. The data show some 110,000 distinct CDR3 sequences, roughly 14% seen once. To note about this clonotype: Antigen unknown.

V gene TRBV15 combines with J gene TRBJ2-1; 8 nucleotides line up with TRBD2. The source material was naive CD8+ T cells from blood. The origin of this receptor is a human donor in good health. CDR3 DNA: TGTGCCACCAGCAGTACCTTGCCGACGGGAGGGGATGAGCAGTTCTTC. Amino acids: CATSSTLPTGGDEQFF.